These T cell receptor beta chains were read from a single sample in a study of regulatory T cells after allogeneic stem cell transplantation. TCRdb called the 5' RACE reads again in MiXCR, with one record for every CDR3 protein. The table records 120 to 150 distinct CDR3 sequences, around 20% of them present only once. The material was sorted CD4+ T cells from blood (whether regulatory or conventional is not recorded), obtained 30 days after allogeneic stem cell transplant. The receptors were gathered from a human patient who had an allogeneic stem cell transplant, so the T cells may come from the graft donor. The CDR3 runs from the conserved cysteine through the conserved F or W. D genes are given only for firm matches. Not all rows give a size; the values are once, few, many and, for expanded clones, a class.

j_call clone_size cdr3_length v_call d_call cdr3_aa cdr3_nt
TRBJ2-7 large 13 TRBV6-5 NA CASRRGTNYEQYF TGTGCCAGCAGAAGGGGAACTAACTACGAGCAGTACTTC
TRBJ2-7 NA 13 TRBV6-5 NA CASSFGHNTEQYF TGTGCCAGCAGTTTCGGCCATAACACCGAGCAGTACTTC
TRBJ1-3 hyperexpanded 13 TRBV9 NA CASSAEGGNTIYF TGTGCCAGCAGCGCAGAGGGCGGAAACACCATATATTTT
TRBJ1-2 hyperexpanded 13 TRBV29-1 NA CSVGALTPPGYTF TGCAGCGTTGGGGCACTTACTCCTCCGGGCTACACCTTC
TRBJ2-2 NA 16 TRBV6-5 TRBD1 CASSASPGQETGGLFF TGTGCCAGCAGCGCATCACCGGGACAGGAGACCGGGGGGCTGTTTTTT
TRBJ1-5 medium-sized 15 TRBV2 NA CASGLLVGGNQPQHF TGTGCCAGCGGCCTATTGGTTGGGGGAAATCAGCCCCAGCATTTT
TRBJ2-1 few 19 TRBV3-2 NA CASSQTGERFGGSLDEQFF TGTGCCAGCAGCCAAACTGGGGAGCGATTCGGCGGATCTCTCGATGAGCAGTTCTTC
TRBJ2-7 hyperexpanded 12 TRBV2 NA CASGTDSYEQYF TGTGCCAGCGGGACCGACTCCTACGAGCAGTACTTC
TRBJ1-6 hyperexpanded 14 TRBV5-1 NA CASSLNGGNSPLHF TGCGCCAGCAGCTTGAACGGTGGGAATTCACCCCTCCACTTT
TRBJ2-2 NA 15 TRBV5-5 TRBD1 CASSLGQGVTGELFF TGTGCCAGCAGCTTGGGACAGGGAGTGACCGGGGAGCTGTTTTTT
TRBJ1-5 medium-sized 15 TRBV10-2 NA CASSETGNSNQPQHF TGCGCCAGCAGTGAAACGGGGAATAGCAATCAGCCCCAGCATTTT
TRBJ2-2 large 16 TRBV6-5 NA CASSYSTGHQPGELFF TGTGCCAGCAGTTACTCGACAGGACACCAACCCGGGGAGCTGTTTTTT
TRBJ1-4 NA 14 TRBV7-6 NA CASSLGREDEKLFF TGTGCCAGCAGCTTAGGTAGGGAGGATGAAAAACTGTTTTTT
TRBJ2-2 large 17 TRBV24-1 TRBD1 CATSQNGQGASAGELFF TGTGCCACCAGCCAAAATGGGCAGGGGGCTTCTGCCGGGGAGCTGTTTTTT
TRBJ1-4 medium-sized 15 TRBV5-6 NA CASSRSGSTNEKLFF TGTGCCAGCAGCCGGTCCGGGTCAACTAATGAAAAACTGTTTTTT
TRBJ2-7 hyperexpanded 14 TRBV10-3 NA CAISESVFTYEQYF TGTGCCATCAGTGAGTCCGTCTTTACCTACGAGCAGTACTTC
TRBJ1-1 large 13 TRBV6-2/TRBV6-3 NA CASSPRLLLEAFF TGTGCCAGCAGTCCCCGACTGCTACTTGAAGCTTTCTTT
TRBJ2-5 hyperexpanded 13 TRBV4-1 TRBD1 CASSDRAQETQYF TGCGCCAGCAGCGACAGGGCCCAAGAGACCCAGTACTTC
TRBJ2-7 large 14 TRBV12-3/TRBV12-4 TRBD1 CASSFGTGGYEQYF TGTGCCAGCAGTTTCGGGACAGGGGGCTACGAGCAGTACTTC
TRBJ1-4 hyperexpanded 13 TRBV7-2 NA CASSLGPAGRLFF TGTGCCAGCAGCTTAGGACCGGCCGGGCGACTGTTTTTT
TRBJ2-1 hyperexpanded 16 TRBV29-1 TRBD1 CSAHLQGQGLLNEQFF TGCAGCGCCCACCTGCAGGGACAGGGGCTACTCAATGAGCAGTTCTTC
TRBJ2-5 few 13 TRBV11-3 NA CASSVNVRETQYF TGTGCCAGCAGCGTTAATGTAAGGGAGACCCAGTACTTC
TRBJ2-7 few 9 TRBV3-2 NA CASSYEQYF TGTGCCAGCAGCTATGAACAGTACTTC
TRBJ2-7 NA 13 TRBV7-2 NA CASGQLAAYEQYF TGTGCCAGCGGCCAGTTAGCTGCCTACGAGCAGTACTTC
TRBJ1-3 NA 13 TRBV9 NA CACSAEGGTTIYF TGTGCCTGCAGCGCAGAGGGCGGAACCACCATATATTTT
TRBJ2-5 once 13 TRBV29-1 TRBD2 CSVRTSVQETRYF TGCAGCGTACGGACTAGCGTCCAAGAGACCCGGTACTTC
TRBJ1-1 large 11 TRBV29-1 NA CSVEALTEAFF TGCAGCGTTGAAGCCCTTACTGAAGCTTTCTTT
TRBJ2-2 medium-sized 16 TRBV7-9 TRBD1 CASSLTQGAHTGELFF TGTGCCAGCAGCTTGACTCAGGGGGCGCACACCGGGGAGCTGTTTTTT
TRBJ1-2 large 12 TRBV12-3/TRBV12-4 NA CASSMTSYGYTF TGTGCCAGCAGTATGACGTCCTATGGCTACACCTTC